This T cell receptor beta chain was obtained from a study of cytomegalovirus exposure and HLA in healthy donors. Study results and caveats: The study designated some 180 TCR beta chains cytomegalovirus-associated. It has been reported that TCR beta sequences accurately predicted the HLA-A and HLA-B alleles of most subjects. A later analysis linked a missense DCLRE1C variant to TCR beta V- and J-gene trimming. Accounts indicate the classifier identified cytomegalovirus status with strong specificity and sensitivity.

This clone was recorded a few times. Its antigen is not identified. 60 Vbeta and 13 Jbeta primers were used in PCR. Generated by immunoSEQ multiplex PCR, the TCRdb table keeps only in-frame clones and is missing some. The sample lists about 150,000 clones; roughly 10% were seen once. Sequencing used PBMCs. This TCR was recovered from a man aged 50 to 60 in good health and CMV-seronegative.

The CDR3 DNA reads TGTGCCAGCAGCTGGAGGACCGGGAAAGGCAATATTCAGTACTTC. It specifies CASSWRTGKGNIQYF. This chain links TRBV5-6 with TRBJ2-4; D may be TRBD2 (5 bases). The germline V and J ends were trimmed by 3 bases and 10 bases, with 20 bases remaining between them. Germline lookup yields CDR1 SGHDT and CDR2 YYEEEE. CDR3 size: 15 residues.